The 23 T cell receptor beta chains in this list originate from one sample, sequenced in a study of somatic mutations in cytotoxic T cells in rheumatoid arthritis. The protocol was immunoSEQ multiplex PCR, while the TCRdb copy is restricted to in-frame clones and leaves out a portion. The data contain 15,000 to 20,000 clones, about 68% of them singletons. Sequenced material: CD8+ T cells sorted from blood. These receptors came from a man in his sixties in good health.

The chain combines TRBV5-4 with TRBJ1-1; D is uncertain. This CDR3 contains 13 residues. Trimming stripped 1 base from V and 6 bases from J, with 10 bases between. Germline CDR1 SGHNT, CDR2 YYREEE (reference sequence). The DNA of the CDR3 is TGTGCCAGCAGCTTGTGGCGTACAGCTGAAGCTTTCTTT. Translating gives CASSLWRTAEAFF.

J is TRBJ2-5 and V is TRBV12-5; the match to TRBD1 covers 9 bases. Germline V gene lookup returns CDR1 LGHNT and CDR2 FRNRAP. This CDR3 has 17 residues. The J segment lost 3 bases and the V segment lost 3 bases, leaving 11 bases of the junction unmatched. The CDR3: CASGFSLSRDREETQYF. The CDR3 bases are TGTGCTAGTGGTTTTTCCCTAAGCCGGGACAGGGAAGAGACCCAGTACTTC.

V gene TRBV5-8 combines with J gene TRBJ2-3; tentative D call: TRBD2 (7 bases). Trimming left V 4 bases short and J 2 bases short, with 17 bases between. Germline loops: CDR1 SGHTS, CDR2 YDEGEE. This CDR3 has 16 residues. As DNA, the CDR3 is TGTGCCAGCAGCCCATCCCTGGGGGGGCCCACAGATACGCAGTATTTT. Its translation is CASSPSLGGPTDTQYF.

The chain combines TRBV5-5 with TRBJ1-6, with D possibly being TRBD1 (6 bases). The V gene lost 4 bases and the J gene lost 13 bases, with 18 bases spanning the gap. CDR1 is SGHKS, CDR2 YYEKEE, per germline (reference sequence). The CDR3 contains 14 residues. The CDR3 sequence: CASSGGGGGAPLHF. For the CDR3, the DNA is TGTGCCAGCAGCGGGGGGGGCGGGGGAGCCCCCCTCCACTTT.

This CDR3 is CASSLSTGGSSYNEQFF. CDR3 sequence (DNA): TGTGCCAGCAGTTTATCCACCGGGGGGAGCTCCTACAATGAGCAGTTCTTC. The V call is TRBV27, the J call TRBJ2-1; TRBD2 agrees at 7 bases. The CDR3 totals 17 residues. Per germline, CDR1 MNHEY and CDR2 SMNVEV (reference sequence). The V and J ends lost 0 bases and 0 bases, in that order; junction bases with no gene match: 5.

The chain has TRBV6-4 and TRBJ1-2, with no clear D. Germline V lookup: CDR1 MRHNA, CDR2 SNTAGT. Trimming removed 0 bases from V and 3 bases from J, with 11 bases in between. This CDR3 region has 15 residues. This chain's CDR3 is CASSDSPGSYYGYTF. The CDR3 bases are TGTGCCAGCAGTGACTCCCCCGGGTCGTACTATGGCTACACCTTC.

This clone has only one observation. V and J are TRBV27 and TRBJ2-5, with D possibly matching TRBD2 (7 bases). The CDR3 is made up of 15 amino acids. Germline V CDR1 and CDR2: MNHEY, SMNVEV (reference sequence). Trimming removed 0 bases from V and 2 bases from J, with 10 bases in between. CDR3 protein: CASSLSGGRQETQYF. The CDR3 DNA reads TGTGCCAGCAGTTTATCGGGGGGGCGGCAAGAGACCCAGTACTTC.

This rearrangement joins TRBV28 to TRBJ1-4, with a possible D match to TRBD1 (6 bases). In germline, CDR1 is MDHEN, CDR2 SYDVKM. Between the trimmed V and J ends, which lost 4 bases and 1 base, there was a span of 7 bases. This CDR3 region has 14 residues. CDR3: CASSSTGTNEKLFF. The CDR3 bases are TGTGCCAGCAGTTCGACAGGAACTAATGAAAAACTGTTTTTT.

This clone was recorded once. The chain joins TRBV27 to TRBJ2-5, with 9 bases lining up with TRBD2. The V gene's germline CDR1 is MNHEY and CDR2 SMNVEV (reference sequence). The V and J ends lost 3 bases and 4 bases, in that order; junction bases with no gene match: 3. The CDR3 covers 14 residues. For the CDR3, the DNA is TGTGCCAGCAGTTTCGGCGGGGGGGGAGAGACCCAGTACTTC. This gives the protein CASSFGGGGETQYF.

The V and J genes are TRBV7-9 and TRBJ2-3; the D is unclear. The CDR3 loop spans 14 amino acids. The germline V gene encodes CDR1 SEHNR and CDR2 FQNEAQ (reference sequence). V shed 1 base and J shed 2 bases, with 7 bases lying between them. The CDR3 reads CASSLGALTDTQYF. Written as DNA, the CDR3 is TGTGCCAGCAGCTTAGGCGCGCTCACAGATACGCAGTATTTT.

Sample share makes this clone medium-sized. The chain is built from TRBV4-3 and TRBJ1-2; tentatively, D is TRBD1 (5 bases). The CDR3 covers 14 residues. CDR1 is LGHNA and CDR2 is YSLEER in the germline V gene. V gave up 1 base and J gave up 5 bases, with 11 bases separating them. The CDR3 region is CASSQADSPYGYTF. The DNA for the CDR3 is TGCGCCAGCAGCCAAGCAGACAGCCCTTATGGCTACACCTTC.

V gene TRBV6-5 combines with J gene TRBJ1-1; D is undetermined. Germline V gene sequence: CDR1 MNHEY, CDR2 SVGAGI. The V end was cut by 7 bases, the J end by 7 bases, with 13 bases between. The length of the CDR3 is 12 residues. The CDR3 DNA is TGTGCCAGCAATCACCCTGAGGGTGAAGCTTTCTTT. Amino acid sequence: CASNHPEGEAFF.

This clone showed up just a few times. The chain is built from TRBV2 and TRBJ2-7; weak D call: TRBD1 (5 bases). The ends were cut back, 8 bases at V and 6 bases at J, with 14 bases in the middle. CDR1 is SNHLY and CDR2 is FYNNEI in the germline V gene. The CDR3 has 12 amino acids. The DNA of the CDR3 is TGTGCCAGCGGGTTGGGGCTGCTCGAGCAGTACTTC. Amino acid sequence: CASGLGLLEQYF. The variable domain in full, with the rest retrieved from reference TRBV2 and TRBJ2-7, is EPEVTQTPSHQVTQMGQEVILRCVPISNHLYFYWYRQILGQKVEFLVSFYNNEISEKSEIFDDQFSVERPDGSNFTLKIRSTKLEDSAMYFCASGLGLLEQYFGPGTRLTVT.

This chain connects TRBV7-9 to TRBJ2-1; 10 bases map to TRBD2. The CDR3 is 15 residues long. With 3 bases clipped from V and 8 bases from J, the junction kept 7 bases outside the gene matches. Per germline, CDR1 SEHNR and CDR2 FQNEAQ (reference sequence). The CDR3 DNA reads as TGTGCCAGCAGCTTTGGGCTAGCGGGAGCACATGAGCAGTTCTTC. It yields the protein CASSFGLAGAHEQFF.

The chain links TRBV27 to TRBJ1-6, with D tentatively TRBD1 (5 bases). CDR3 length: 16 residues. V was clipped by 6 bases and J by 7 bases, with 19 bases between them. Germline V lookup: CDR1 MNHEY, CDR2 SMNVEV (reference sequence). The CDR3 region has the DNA TGTGCCAGCAGCCACCCAGTTCAAAGGGGAAATTCACCCCTCCACTTT. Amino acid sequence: CASSHPVQRGNSPLHF.

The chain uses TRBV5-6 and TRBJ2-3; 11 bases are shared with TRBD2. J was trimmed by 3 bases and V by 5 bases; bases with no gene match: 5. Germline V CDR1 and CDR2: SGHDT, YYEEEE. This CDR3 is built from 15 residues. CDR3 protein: CASSVAGGQTDTQYF. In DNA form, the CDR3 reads TGTGCCAGCAGTGTAGCGGGGGGGCAGACAGATACGCAGTATTTT.

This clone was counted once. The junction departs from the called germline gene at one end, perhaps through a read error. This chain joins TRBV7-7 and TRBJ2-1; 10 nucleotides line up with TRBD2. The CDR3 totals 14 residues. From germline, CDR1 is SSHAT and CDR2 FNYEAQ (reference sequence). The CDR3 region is CASSLAGGYNEQFF. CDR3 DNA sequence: TGTGCTAGCAGCTTAGCGGGAGGATACAATGAGCAGTTCTTC.

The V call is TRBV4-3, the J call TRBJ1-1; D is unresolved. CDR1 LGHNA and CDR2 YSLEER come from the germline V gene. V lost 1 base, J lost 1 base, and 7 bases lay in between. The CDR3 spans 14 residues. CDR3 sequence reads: CASSQVAENTEAFF. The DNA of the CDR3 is TGCGCCAGCAGCCAAGTCGCGGAGAACACTGAAGCTTTCTTT.

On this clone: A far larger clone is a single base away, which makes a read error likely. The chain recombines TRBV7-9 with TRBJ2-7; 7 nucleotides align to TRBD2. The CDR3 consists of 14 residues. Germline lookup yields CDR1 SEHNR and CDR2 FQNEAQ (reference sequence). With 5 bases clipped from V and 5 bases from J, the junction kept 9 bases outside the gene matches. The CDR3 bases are TGTGCCAGCAGCCGGTCGGGACTACCACACGAGCAGTACTTC. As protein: CASSRSGLPHEQYF.

The CDR3 spells CASSLLAGGREQYF. The CDR3 DNA is TGTGCCAGCAGCTTACTAGCGGGAGGGCGCGAGCAGTACTTC. The V gene is TRBV7-2, the J gene TRBJ2-7; TRBD2 matches 12 bases. Trimming took 2 bases from V and 6 from J; bases not matched to a gene: 2. The CDR3 sequence is 14 residues long. Germline V lookup: CDR1 SGHTA, CDR2 FQGNSA.

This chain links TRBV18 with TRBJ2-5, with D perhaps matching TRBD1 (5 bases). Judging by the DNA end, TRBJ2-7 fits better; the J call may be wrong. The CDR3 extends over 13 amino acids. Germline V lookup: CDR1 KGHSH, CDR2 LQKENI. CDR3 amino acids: CASSQDNSYEQYF. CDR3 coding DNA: TGTGCCAGCTCACAGGACAACTCCTACGAGCAGTACTTC.

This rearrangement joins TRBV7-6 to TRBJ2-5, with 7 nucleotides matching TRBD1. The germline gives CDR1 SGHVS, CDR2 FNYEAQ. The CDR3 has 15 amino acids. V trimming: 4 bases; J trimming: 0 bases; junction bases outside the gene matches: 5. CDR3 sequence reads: CASSSEGAYQETQYF. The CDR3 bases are TGTGCCAGCAGCTCCGAGGGGGCCTACCAAGAGACCCAGTACTTC.

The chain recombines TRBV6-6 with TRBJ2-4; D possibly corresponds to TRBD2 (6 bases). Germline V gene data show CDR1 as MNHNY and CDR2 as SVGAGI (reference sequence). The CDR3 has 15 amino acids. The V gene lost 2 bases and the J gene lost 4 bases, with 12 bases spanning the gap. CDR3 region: CASSYAAGLKNIQYF. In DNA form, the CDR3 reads TGTGCCAGCAGTTACGCCGCGGGACTTAAAAACATTCAGTACTTC.